This T cell receptor (beta chain) derives from a study of T cells in Graves' hyperthyroidism and ophthalmopathy (dated by TCRdb to about 2019). In the study overall: Peripheral blood was collected at initial diagnosis, before any treatment. To identify distinguishing TCR V-J signatures, a discovery cohort of about a hundred patients was used, comprising 43 with Graves' ophthalmopathy and under 60 with stable Graves' hyperthyroidism. Prospective prediction of ophthalmopathy was tested in an independent validation cohort of about 19 hyperthyroidism patients and 15 to 17 patients who later progressed to ophthalmopathy. The 100 discovery patients were randomly split 7:3 into training and test sets. In about 6 Graves' hyperthyroidism patients, the study also compared T-cell repertoires from thyroid tissue with T-cell repertoires from blood. Following sampling, methimazole starting at 30 mg daily was given to hyperthyroidism patients, and high-dose intravenous methylprednisolone was given to ophthalmopathy patients. According to the paper, TCR Vbeta CDR3 sequencing was carried out on 135 peripheral blood samples, which came from fewer than 50 ophthalmopathy, under 80 hyperthyroidism and about 17 progressor patients.

General conclusions and limits of the study: Most expanded thyroid clonotypes (frequency above 0.001) were also detected in blood, suggesting blood repertoires may reflect thyroid immune responses. In validation, progression to ophthalmopathy was predicted by the model with 70.59% sensitivity and around 75% specificity, a median of about 6.4 months before onset. A 13 V-J signature model separated ophthalmopathy from stable hyperthyroidism, with nearly 90% sensitivity and 81% to 83% specificity in cross-validation and 80%/75% in testing. No statistical method was used to fix the sample size in advance, and group allocation was not hidden from the investigators.

Amplification of TCR beta CDR3 regions was carried out from RNA transcripts. The TCR CDR3 was subjected to a first round of RT-PCR using the HTBI primer set and the Qiagen OneStep RT-PCR kit. Libraries were constructed in a second round of multiplex PCR, after which size selection and purification were carried out. Sequencing of the libraries was done on an Illumina HiSeq2000 using paired-end 100 bp reads. Per the source publication's procedure: SOAPnuke was used to process the raw data, removing reads that contained adapters or uncalled bases, had a mean Phred below 15, or lacked an exact match to the constant primer or identifier. High-quality paired reads were merged using COPE v1.2.5, and each unique nucleotide sequence was defined as a clonotype. Clonotypes were aligned to IMGT TRBV, TRBD and TRBJ reference segments using MiTCR v1.1. The analysis included only V-J combinations with a frequency above 0.0001, which together covered around 99% of the repertoires. A TCS score was defined as the ratio of F50 (clonal expansion) to E x V (chaos), with BLOSUM62-based TCRdist applied between CDR3 peptides within each V-J. Welch's t-statistics and random forest reduced roughly 530 V-J features to 13, which were used in a naive Bayes classifier (R e1071). TCRdb reprocessing: public reads trimmed at Q25 with fastp, clones called with MiXCR, in-frame beta chains kept. Each CDR3 protein gets just one entry, which takes the most common genes and DNA from the rows behind it. TCRdb, not the original authors, processed these V and J calls. The sample profile shows hundreds of thousands of distinct CDR3 sequences; around 13% of them were found once. The ten largest account for roughly 10% of the sample.

Stable Graves' hyperthyroidism was defined as the absence of progression to ophthalmopathy over 18 months of follow-up. The hyperthyroidism patients were between 18 and 65 years old and newly diagnosed, with a disease duration of less than 2 months. The study excluded patients with uncontrolled infections, other autoimmune diseases, pregnancy or lactation. Diagnoses were based on clinical symptoms, serum thyroxine and TRAb, thyroid ultrasound and orbital computed tomography. Ficoll-Paque density gradient centrifugation was used to isolate PBMCs from 8.5 to 10 ml of fresh peripheral blood. Total RNA was extracted with Trizol reagent, and quality was checked on an Agilent 2100 Bioanalyzer. This clonotype showed up just a few times. Its target antigen remains unknown. It has no much larger one-base neighbor in the sample; base qualities were not kept. The receptor was isolated from a woman under 30 with Graves' hyperthyroidism. Sequenced: blood.

The base sequence is TGTGCCAGCTCCACTTATACAGGGATCTACGAGCAGTACTTC. It codes for CASSTYTGIYEQYF. The V gene is TRBV18 and the J gene is TRBJ2-7; the D segment could be TRBD1, given 6 matching bases. From the germline V gene, CDR1 is KGHSH and CDR2 is LQKENI. Taken from cysteine to phenylalanine, the CDR3 has 14 residues. Only the CDR3 DNA stays, 42 bases, in frame from base 1. At the junction V is shortened by 6 bases and J by 3 bases, with 15 bases in between.